This T cell receptor beta chain was obtained from a study of cytomegalovirus exposure and HLA in healthy donors (TCRdb year 2017). About the study as a whole: According to a later analysis, the 120 or so validation repertoires were produced on the same platform as the 700 or so repertoires of the first cohort. The study aimed to test whether signatures of past pathogen exposure could be identified by cataloging public T cell receptors. Along with the roughly 610-subject first cohort, a separate validation cohort of over 90 different subjects was used. High-throughput TCR immunosequencing, statistical association of individual TCRs with disease status, and machine learning were combined to predict cytomegalovirus infection status. What the authors observed across the whole study: A later analysis had no HLA typing for the validation cohort, so co-occurrence there was scored across all 110 or so repertoires. It was suggested by the authors that the approach could potentially be generalized to other disease states and immunological phenotypes. Across donors, most TCR sequences were observed very rarely, whereas some public TCRs were present in many individuals. A later analysis found that TCRs clustered in the first cohort also tended to co-occur in the roughly 110 validation repertoires, with just under 95% of cluster scores above 0. In vitro tests confirmed that three of the cytomegalovirus-associated TCR beta chains recognize cytomegalovirus antigens. A total of 150 or so TCR beta chains were listed by the study as associated with cytomegalovirus. The classifier was reported to diagnose cytomegalovirus status with high specificity and sensitivity in both the original cohort and the validation cohort.

The library was obtained by the immunoSEQ multiplex PCR assay. The paper's data handling went like this. A statistical classification framework was developed to diagnose cytomegalovirus status using the catalog of TCR beta chain sequences. This immuneACCESS table, as held by TCRdb, lists in-frame sequences with V and J called but not all clones. Of the missing ones, under half trace to an unresolved V gene in checked studies; the others have no known cause. D and trimming were read from the DNA, whereas the V and J calls and clone size are those reported in that table. The sample profile shows 300,000 or so clones; approximately 91% of them were found once. More than 0.95% of the sample is held by the ten biggest clonotypes. About this clone: It has no known antigen specificity. No quality values exist for individual bases; no much larger clone is one base distant.

The donors belonged to the validation cohort of about 110 subjects, which was separate from the roughly 700-subject first cohort. Material for sequencing was PBMCs. This receptor was identified in a man aged 25 to 40 in good health and CMV-seronegative.

The bases are TGTGCCAGTAGTAATCGGGACAGGGGTTCTACTAATGAAAAACTGTTTTTT. Its coded protein is CASSNRDRGSTNEKLFF. The V and J segments used are TRBV19 and TRBJ1-4, with 10 bases matching TRBD1. The CDR3 runs 17 amino acids, cysteine and phenylalanine included. Left in the record is the CDR3 DNA by itself, 51 bases read in frame from the first base. The germline V gene (reference sequence) gives CDR1 as LNHDA and CDR2 as SQIVND. Trimming leaves V shorter by 4 bases and J shorter by 2 bases, with the junction holding 7 bases beyond the gene matches.